The text below deals with one T cell receptor beta chain. This entry comes from a study of cytomegalovirus exposure and HLA in healthy donors. Both 60 Vbeta primers and 13 Jbeta primers went into the PCR. Libraries were prepared by immunoSEQ multiplex PCR; TCRdb keeps only in-frame clonotypes and omits some of them. This table has 100,000 to 150,000 clones, approximately 74% appearing once. V lost 3 bases and J lost 2, with 5 bases in between. Germline V gene sequence: CDR1 MDHEN, CDR2 SYDVKM. The CDR3 runs to 12 residues. The sequencing input was PBMCs. The rearrangement links TRBV28 to TRBJ2-7, with unresolved D. This TCR was sampled from a male donor in good health and CMV-seronegative. CDR3 nucleotide sequence: TGTGCCAGCAGTTTCCCCACCTACGAGCAGTACTTC. It specifies CASSFPTYEQYF.